These T cell receptor beta chains were read from a single sample in a study of Graves' ophthalmopathy and Graves' hyperthyroidism. One entry per CDR3 protein, called by TCRdb with MiXCR from the multiplex PCR reads. Of about half a million distinct CDR3 sequences in the sample, 14% are singletons; the top ten hold around 9.8%. The sequencing input was blood. These receptor sequences come from a woman in her 30s with Graves' ophthalmopathy. Both conserved end residues are part of each CDR3. Each record gives: V gene, D gene, J gene, clone size, CDR3 protein, CDR3 DNA. The D gene is left open where the match is weak. Where a row states a size, it is once, few, many or the class of an expanded clone; other rows omit it.

v_call: TRBV6-1
d_call: -
j_call: TRBJ1-5
clone_size: few
cdr3_aa: CASSRVGGDGVSQPQHF
cdr3_nt: TGTGCCAGCAGCCGCGTGGGGGGGGACGGGGTAAGCCAGCCCCAGCATTTT

v_call: TRBV9
d_call: -
j_call: TRBJ2-7
clone_size: many
cdr3_aa: CASSVGTGKSYEQYF
cdr3_nt: TGTGCCAGCAGCGTAGGTACAGGGAAATCCTACGAGCAGTACTTC

v_call: TRBV19
d_call: -
j_call: TRBJ1-5
clone_size: many
cdr3_aa: CASSPNVGVGGPQHF
cdr3_nt: TGTGCCAGTAGCCCAAACGTGGGGGTCGGGGGGCCCCAGCATTTT

v_call: TRBV29-1
d_call: -
j_call: TRBJ1-5
clone_size: many
cdr3_aa: CSVDGETNQPQHF
cdr3_nt: TGCAGCGTTGACGGGGAAACCAATCAGCCCCAGCATTTT

v_call: TRBV18
d_call: TRBD1
j_call: TRBJ1-2
clone_size: -
cdr3_aa: CASSPDRGPGYTF
cdr3_nt: TGTGCCAGCTCTCCGGACAGGGGACCTGGCTACACCTTC

v_call: TRBV6-5
d_call: TRBD1
j_call: TRBJ1-2
clone_size: many
cdr3_aa: CASSYTGTGKGFYGYTF
cdr3_nt: TGTGCCAGCAGTTACACCGGGACAGGGAAGGGGTTTTATGGCTACACCTTC

v_call: TRBV10-3
d_call: TRBD2
j_call: TRBJ2-3
clone_size: many
cdr3_aa: CAISGGGSGSGDTQYF
cdr3_nt: TGTGCCATCAGTGGGGGAGGTAGCGGGAGCGGGGATACGCAGTATTTT

v_call: TRBV3-1
d_call: -
j_call: TRBJ2-4
clone_size: -
cdr3_aa: CASSQDLYIKYF
cdr3_nt: TGTGCCAGCAGCCAAGATCTTTACATTAAGTACTTC

v_call: TRBV28
d_call: TRBD2
j_call: TRBJ2-5
clone_size: many
cdr3_aa: CASSSRGDLRETQYF
cdr3_nt: TGTGCCAGCTCCTCTCGGGGGGACCTACGAGAGACCCAGTACTTC

v_call: TRBV11-2
d_call: -
j_call: TRBJ2-7
clone_size: many
cdr3_aa: CASSPIRGRRTYEQYF
cdr3_nt: TGTGCCAGCAGCCCTATCCGGGGTAGGAGGACCTACGAGCAGTACTTC

v_call: TRBV12-3/TRBV12-4
d_call: -
j_call: TRBJ2-2
clone_size: many
cdr3_aa: CASSLRETGELFF
cdr3_nt: TGTGCCAGCAGTCTCCGAGAGACTGGGGAGCTGTTTTTT

v_call: TRBV11-1
d_call: -
j_call: TRBJ2-7
clone_size: many
cdr3_aa: CASSRGLFDEQYF
cdr3_nt: TGTGCCAGCAGCCGGGGGTTGTTTGACGAGCAGTACTTC

v_call: TRBV27
d_call: TRBD1
j_call: TRBJ2-7
clone_size: many
cdr3_aa: CASSLGGTGTYEQYF
cdr3_nt: TGTGCCAGCAGTTTAGGGGGGACAGGTACCTACGAGCAGTACTTC

v_call: TRBV12-3/TRBV12-4
d_call: -
j_call: TRBJ2-7
clone_size: few
cdr3_aa: CASSSSGLEQYF
cdr3_nt: TGTGCCAGCAGTTCGTCAGGGCTCGAGCAGTACTTC

v_call: TRBV4-2
d_call: TRBD1
j_call: TRBJ2-2
clone_size: many
cdr3_aa: CASSQDTGTGSGELFF
cdr3_nt: TGTGCCAGCAGCCAAGATACCGGGACAGGGTCCGGGGAGCTGTTTTTT

v_call: TRBV15
d_call: -
j_call: TRBJ1-1
clone_size: many
cdr3_aa: CATSREAGYRTEAFF
cdr3_nt: TGTGCCACCAGCAGAGAGGCAGGGTATCGCACTGAAGCTTTCTTT

v_call: TRBV20-1
d_call: -
j_call: TRBJ1-1
clone_size: many
cdr3_aa: CSARTALGDEAFF
cdr3_nt: TGCAGTGCCAGAACCGCGCTGGGGGATGAAGCTTTCTTT

v_call: TRBV29-1
d_call: -
j_call: TRBJ1-2
clone_size: many
cdr3_aa: CSVPRGAGGSYGYTF
cdr3_nt: TGCAGCGTCCCTCGTGGGGCTGGGGGTTCCTATGGCTACACCTTC

v_call: TRBV29-1
d_call: TRBD1
j_call: TRBJ2-5
clone_size: -
cdr3_aa: CSVEDPNRGRVQETQYF
cdr3_nt: TGCAGCGTTGAAGATCCAAACAGGGGACGGGTCCAAGAGACCCAGTACTTC

v_call: TRBV24-1
d_call: TRBD1
j_call: TRBJ2-5
clone_size: many
cdr3_aa: CATGPGGLLETQYF
cdr3_nt: TGTGCCACCGGACCAGGGGGCCTTTTAGAGACCCAGTACTTC

v_call: TRBV12-3/TRBV12-4
d_call: TRBD2
j_call: TRBJ2-1
clone_size: few
cdr3_aa: CASTAVAGGYPSSYNEQFF
cdr3_nt: TGTGCCAGCACCGCCGTAGCGGGAGGATACCCGAGCTCCTACAATGAGCAGTTCTTC

v_call: TRBV29-1
d_call: -
j_call: TRBJ1-1
clone_size: many
cdr3_aa: CSVEGSMNTEAFF
cdr3_nt: TGCAGCGTTGAGGGGAGCATGAACACTGAAGCTTTCTTT

v_call: TRBV6-1
d_call: TRBD1
j_call: TRBJ2-7
clone_size: many
cdr3_aa: CASRVPGQRDYEQYF
cdr3_nt: TGTGCCAGCAGAGTACCGGGACAGAGAGACTACGAGCAGTACTTC

v_call: TRBV13
d_call: -
j_call: TRBJ1-1
clone_size: many
cdr3_aa: CASSLARQINTEAFF
cdr3_nt: TGTGCCAGCAGCTTAGCGAGACAGATAAACACTGAAGCTTTCTTT

v_call: TRBV6-2/TRBV6-3
d_call: TRBD1
j_call: TRBJ1-2
clone_size: few
cdr3_aa: CASRKMKASGQLNHYGYTF
cdr3_nt: TGTGCCAGCAGAAAAATGAAAGCCTCGGGACAGCTGAACCACTATGGCTACACCTTC

v_call: TRBV27
d_call: -
j_call: TRBJ2-4
clone_size: -
cdr3_aa: CASSFNVWAKNIQYF
cdr3_nt: TGTGCCAGCAGTTTCAACGTTTGGGCCAAAAACATTCAGTACTTC

v_call: TRBV7-9
d_call: -
j_call: TRBJ2-7
clone_size: -
cdr3_aa: CASILGGRGYEQYF
cdr3_nt: TGTGCCAGCATCTTGGGGGGAAGAGGCTACGAGCAGTACTTC

v_call: TRBV19
d_call: -
j_call: TRBJ1-2
clone_size: many
cdr3_aa: CASSKGTNYGYTF
cdr3_nt: TGTGCCAGTAGTAAGGGGACCAACTATGGCTACACCTTC

v_call: TRBV7-9
d_call: TRBD2
j_call: TRBJ2-5
clone_size: few
cdr3_aa: CASSILAGLETQYF
cdr3_nt: TGTGCCAGCAGCATCCTAGCGGGCCTGGAGACCCAGTACTTC

v_call: TRBV27
d_call: TRBD1
j_call: TRBJ2-7
clone_size: many
cdr3_aa: CASGHPRDRGYEQYF
cdr3_nt: TGTGCCAGCGGACATCCTCGGGACAGGGGCTACGAGCAGTACTTC

v_call: TRBV5-8
d_call: -
j_call: TRBJ2-7
clone_size: few
cdr3_aa: CASSFLEGTYEQYF
cdr3_nt: TGTGCCAGCAGCTTCCTCGAGGGGACCTACGAGCAGTACTTC

v_call: TRBV15
d_call: -
j_call: TRBJ2-2
clone_size: many
cdr3_aa: CATIQKGTNTGELFF
cdr3_nt: TGTGCCACCATCCAGAAGGGAACGAACACCGGGGAGCTGTTTTTT

v_call: TRBV6-1
d_call: -
j_call: TRBJ1-2
clone_size: many
cdr3_aa: CASREYGYTF
cdr3_nt: TGTGCCAGTCGGGAGTATGGCTACACCTTC

v_call: TRBV28
d_call: TRBD1
j_call: TRBJ1-5
clone_size: many
cdr3_aa: CASSTQGKPQHF
cdr3_nt: TGTGCCAGCAGTACACAGGGGAAGCCCCAGCATTTT

v_call: TRBV11-2
d_call: -
j_call: TRBJ2-5
clone_size: many
cdr3_aa: CASSLGGIETQYF
cdr3_nt: TGTGCCAGCAGCTTGGGGGGTATAGAGACCCAGTACTTC

v_call: TRBV29-1
d_call: -
j_call: TRBJ2-5
clone_size: many
cdr3_aa: CSVQEETDPYQETQYF
cdr3_nt: TGCAGCGTTCAGGAGGAAACAGACCCTTACCAAGAGACCCAGTACTTC

v_call: TRBV6-1
d_call: TRBD1
j_call: TRBJ2-7
clone_size: many
cdr3_aa: CASKSGQGLTYEQYF
cdr3_nt: TGTGCCAGCAAATCGGGACAGGGACTAACCTACGAGCAGTACTTC

v_call: TRBV12-3/TRBV12-4
d_call: -
j_call: TRBJ1-5
clone_size: many
cdr3_aa: CASSLSGHQPQHF
cdr3_nt: TGTGCCAGCAGTTTATCTGGGCATCAGCCCCAGCATTTT

v_call: TRBV6-5
d_call: -
j_call: TRBJ2-5
clone_size: -
cdr3_aa: CASSYQGIQETQYF
cdr3_nt: TGTGCCAGCAGTTACCAGGGAATACAAGAGACCCAGTACTTC

v_call: TRBV11-2
d_call: TRBD2
j_call: TRBJ2-7
clone_size: many
cdr3_aa: CASSRTSGKGEQYF
cdr3_nt: TGTGCCAGCAGCCGGACTAGCGGGAAAGGCGAGCAGTACTTC

v_call: TRBV27
d_call: -
j_call: TRBJ1-2
clone_size: few
cdr3_aa: CASRTFPYGYTF
cdr3_nt: TGTGCCAGCCGGACCTTCCCCTATGGCTACACCTTC

v_call: TRBV5-1
d_call: -
j_call: TRBJ1-2
clone_size: -
cdr3_aa: CASSLLWRAPYGYTF
cdr3_nt: TGCGCCAGCAGCCTACTGTGGAGGGCACCCTATGGCTACACCTTC

v_call: TRBV25-1
d_call: -
j_call: TRBJ2-7
clone_size: many
cdr3_aa: CASSGTDYEQYF
cdr3_nt: TGTGCCAGCAGTGGGACAGACTACGAGCAGTACTTC

v_call: TRBV28
d_call: -
j_call: TRBJ2-2
clone_size: few
cdr3_aa: CASRAPSSSNTGELFF
cdr3_nt: TGTGCCAGCAGGGCCCCAAGCAGTTCGAACACCGGGGAGCTGTTTTTT

v_call: TRBV6-1
d_call: TRBD1
j_call: TRBJ2-2
clone_size: -
cdr3_aa: CASSERTGWGPGELFF
cdr3_nt: TGTGCCAGCAGTGAAAGGACAGGTTGGGGACCCGGGGAGCTGTTTTTT

v_call: TRBV6-1
d_call: -
j_call: TRBJ1-1
clone_size: many
cdr3_aa: CASSAGGRTEAFF
cdr3_nt: TGTGCCAGCAGTGCCGGGGGAAGGACTGAAGCTTTCTTT

v_call: TRBV12-3/TRBV12-4
d_call: -
j_call: TRBJ2-6
clone_size: many
cdr3_aa: CASSWAVLGQSGKNVLTF
cdr3_nt: TGTGCCAGCAGTTGGGCCGTCCTAGGTCAGAGTGGGAAAAACGTCCTGACTTTC

v_call: TRBV3-1
d_call: -
j_call: TRBJ1-3
clone_size: many
cdr3_aa: CASSQRYSGNTIYF
cdr3_nt: TGTGCCAGCAGCCAAAGGTACTCTGGAAACACCATATATTTT

v_call: TRBV30
d_call: TRBD1
j_call: TRBJ1-2
clone_size: many
cdr3_aa: CAWSDDRGGVGYTF
cdr3_nt: TGTGCCTGGAGTGACGACAGGGGAGGGGTTGGCTACACCTTC

v_call: TRBV5-1
d_call: -
j_call: TRBJ1-2
clone_size: few
cdr3_aa: CASTQGNYGYTF
cdr3_nt: TGCGCCAGCACCCAGGGGAACTATGGCTACACCTTC

v_call: TRBV28
d_call: -
j_call: TRBJ2-2
clone_size: many
cdr3_aa: CASSLGRVTTGELFF
cdr3_nt: TGTGCCAGCAGTCTTGGGAGAGTTACCACCGGGGAGCTGTTTTTT

v_call: TRBV6-4
d_call: -
j_call: TRBJ2-2
clone_size: -
cdr3_aa: CASSYFRSAGELFF
cdr3_nt: TGTGCCAGCAGTTACTTCCGTAGCGCCGGGGAGCTGTTTTTT